This is a list of T cell receptor beta chains from one sample in a study of blood T cell repertoires in COVID-19. Repertoires were generated with immunoSEQ multiplex PCR, while TCRdb's copy carries only in-frame clones and drops some. In the table there are around 470,000 clones, 90% of which are singletons. Sequencing input: PBMCs or T cells enriched from blood (not recorded which). The receptors derive from a man between 18 and 35 years old who had recovered from COVID-19. The CDR3 runs from the conserved cysteine through the conserved F or W. Rows may omit the clone size; those that give it use once, few, many or a size class.

j_gene,abundance,v_gene,CDR3aa
TRBJ1-3,NA,TRBV15,CATSSGGGGNTIYF
TRBJ1-2,once,TRBV6-2/TRBV6-3,CASSYKRGAGGEDYGYTF
TRBJ2-3,NA,TRBV7-3,CASSRSGGGDTQYF
TRBJ1-4,NA,TRBV28,CASTYMGRGNEKLFF
TRBJ1-2,NA,TRBV27,CASRGGTGNTNLAFNYGYTF
TRBJ1-2,NA,TRBV3-1/TRBV3-2,CASRPRTGGRFYGYTF
TRBJ1-1,NA,TRBV14,CASSQVGRVGTEAFF
TRBJ2-1,NA,TRBV28,CASSSAGGSYNEQFF
TRBJ1-6,NA,TRBV27,CASSARTAPWDSPLHF
TRBJ1-5,NA,TRBV28,CASSSPISNQPQHF
TRBJ1-6,NA,TRBV6-1,CASSEDVGSYNSPLHF
TRBJ2-7,NA,TRBV27,CASSLSGSRYEQYF
TRBJ1-6,NA,TRBV9,CASSPATGNSPLHF
TRBJ1-2,NA,TRBV5-1,CASSSDRPGRSGYTF
TRBJ2-7,NA,TRBV27,CASKKPGYPDEQYF
TRBJ1-4,once,TRBV19,CASSIWLWEEKLFF
TRBJ1-1,few,TRBV19,CASRPTRETEAFF
TRBJ1-2,NA,TRBV27,CASRASGGINYGYTF
TRBJ1-5,NA,TRBV12-5,CASGLETGKAQHF
TRBJ2-2,NA,TRBV5-4,CASSLDGITGELFF
TRBJ2-7,NA,TRBV7-2,CASSLAGGPSYEQYF
TRBJ2-1,NA,TRBV9,CASSPGTSGPRWNEQFF
TRBJ1-6,once,TRBV9,CASSGLGQGDSPLHF
TRBJ2-7,NA,TRBV7-9,CASSPGLAGGFHEQYF
TRBJ1-1,NA,TRBV4-1,CASSQQRGGTEAFF
TRBJ2-2,NA,TRBV5-5,CASSLGQTNTGELFF
TRBJ1-1,NA,TRBV2,CASSDVRNTEAFF
TRBJ2-1,NA,TRBV13,CASSLSGSDPNNEQFF
TRBJ1-2,once,TRBV7-9,CASSLLFNYGYTF
TRBJ1-5,NA,TRBV28,CASTPGSNQPQHF
TRBJ2-5,NA,TRBV3-1/TRBV3-2,CASSPYRGAQETQYF
TRBJ1-2,NA,TRBV5-6,CASSLGRLYGYTF
TRBJ2-3,NA,TRBV24-1,CATSEGGSATDTQYF
TRBJ1-1,NA,TRBV5-5,CASSLAGAKNTEAFF
TRBJ1-6,once,TRBV9,CASSVVFDSPLHF
TRBJ1-2,NA,TRBV2,CASSDSGQGNYGYTF
TRBJ2-3,NA,TRBV5-1,CASSRLGTDTQYF
TRBJ1-1,NA,TRBV27,CASRFSTGNTEAFF
TRBJ2-5,once,TRBV5-1,CASSLIADAGETQYF
TRBJ2-2,once,TRBV5-8,CASSLFLRDRGTGELFF
TRBJ1-3,NA,TRBV5-1,CASNLEGARAGNTIYF